This T cell receptor (beta chain) was sequenced for a study of blood T cell repertoires in COVID-19. The method was immunoSEQ multiplex PCR; TCRdb's version includes in-frame clones alone and lacks a portion of them. The data show about 160,000 clones, roughly 89% seen once. This CDR3 contains 15 residues. V was pared by 5 bases and J by 0 bases, with 3 bases of the junction left unmatched. Germline V lookup: CDR1 MNHEY, CDR2 SMNVEV (reference sequence). This TCR was recovered from an older woman who had recovered from COVID-19. The V and J genes are TRBV27 and TRBJ2-2; 7 nucleotides align to TRBD1. Sequencing was done on a sample of peripheral blood. CDR3: CASSRQGANTGELFF. For the CDR3, the DNA is TGTGCCAGCAGTAGACAGGGCGCGAACACCGGGGAGCTGTTTTTT.